The rows below give T cell receptor beta chains drawn from one sample of a study of OX40 agonist ivuxolimab in advanced cancers. Measured with immunoSEQ multiplex PCR; TCRdb has only the in-frame clones, and not every one. The sample shows 100,000 or so clones, 91% of them seen only once. The material sequenced was CD4+ or CD8+ T cells sorted from blood, taken in a trial of the OX40 agonist ivuxolimab. The source of these receptors is an adult with an advanced solid tumor such as melanoma, head and neck, liver or kidney cancer. Both conserved end residues are part of each CDR3. The order of the fields is clone size, J gene, V gene, D gene, CDR3 DNA, CDR3 protein. D genes are given only for firm matches. Size is stated for part of the rows, as once, few or many counts, or as a class when the clone is expanded.

NA	TRBJ1-1	TRBV5-6	NA	TGTGCCAGCAGCCCTGAACTGGGGGCGATAGGCACTGAAGCTTTCTTT	CASSPELGAIGTEAFF
NA	TRBJ1-2	TRBV19	NA	TGTGCCAGTAGTATAGGCAGCGCTGCTAACTATGGCTACACCTTC	CASSIGSAANYGYTF
once	TRBJ2-5	TRBV15	TRBD2	TGTGCCACCAGCAGAGATAGCGGGAATTGGGAGACCCAGTACTTC	CATSRDSGNWETQYF
NA	TRBJ1-2	TRBV7-9	NA	TGTGCCAGCAGCCCCACCCCCGGAGACAGAAACTATGGCTACACCTTC	CASSPTPGDRNYGYTF
NA	TRBJ1-5	TRBV7-2	NA	TGTGCCAGCAGCTCGACAGGATATAGCAATCAGCCCCAGCATTTT	CASSSTGYSNQPQHF
NA	TRBJ1-2	TRBV27	NA	TGTGCCAGCCGGGGGGCTAGTGACTATGGCTACACCTTC	CASRGASDYGYTF
NA	TRBJ1-2	TRBV28	NA	TGTGCCAGCTGGGCCCTCACAGGGACTGGTGGCTACACCTTC	CASWALTGTGGYTF
NA	TRBJ2-3	TRBV5-1	TRBD1	TGCGCCAGCAGCCTCCCGGGACAGGGAACAGATACGCAGTATTTT	CASSLPGQGTDTQYF
NA	TRBJ2-2	TRBV5-1	TRBD2	TGCGCCAGCAGCTGGACGGGAGGAGACACCGGGGAGCTGTTTTTT	CASSWTGGDTGELFF
NA	TRBJ2-7	TRBV18	TRBD1	TGTGCCAGCTCACCAGACCAGGGGGCTGGCGAGCAGTACTTC	CASSPDQGAGEQYF
NA	TRBJ1-2	TRBV6-1	NA	TGTGCCAGCAGGGGCACGGACGGATTTGTATACACCTTC	CASRGTDGFVYTF
NA	TRBJ1-1	TRBV9	TRBD1	TGTGCCAGCAGCGCACAGGGGGCAATGAACACTGAAGCTTTCTTT	CASSAQGAMNTEAFF
NA	TRBJ2-7	TRBV7-2	NA	TGTGCCAGCAGCTTACGAGCGGACTTCTACGAGCAGTACTTC	CASSLRADFYEQYF
NA	TRBJ1-1	TRBV7-2	NA	TGTGCCAGCAGCTTAGGGCTGGGGGTTGAAGCTTTCTTT	CASSLGLGVEAFF
NA	TRBJ1-1	TRBV19	NA	TGTGCCAGTAGGCCCCGCAGGTCCGCAGAGGACACTGAAGCTTTCTTT	CASRPRRSAEDTEAFF
NA	TRBJ2-7	TRBV7-9	NA	TGTGCCAGCAGCTTAGCAGGGAACTCCTACGAGCAGTACTTC	CASSLAGNSYEQYF
NA	TRBJ2-3	TRBV4-2	TRBD1	TGTGCCAGCAGCCCCGGGACAGCCACAGATACGCAGTATTTT	CASSPGTATDTQYF
NA	TRBJ2-5	TRBV29-1	NA	TGCAGCGCCCGACAGAATCAAGAGACCCAGTACTTC	CSARQNQETQYF
NA	TRBJ1-1	TRBV4-3	NA	TGCGCCAGCAGCCAAGAACCCTCGGGGACTGAAGCTTTCTTT	CASSQEPSGTEAFF
NA	TRBJ2-3	TRBV4-3	NA	TGCGCCAGCAGCCAAGAGTCTAGAGGAGATGCAGATACGCAGTATTTT	CASSQESRGDADTQYF
NA	TRBJ1-2	TRBV4-1	NA	TGCGCCAGCAGCCAAGCTCAGATTCAAGATGGCTACACCTTC	CASSQAQIQDGYTF
NA	TRBJ2-7	TRBV27	TRBD1	TGTGCCAGCAGTTTGGGGGACAGGTCCTACGAGCAGTACTTC	CASSLGDRSYEQYF
NA	TRBJ2-7	TRBV11-3	TRBD2	TGTGCCAGCAGTACGCCTGTCGGGAGGCCATACGAGCAGTACTTC	CASSTPVGRPYEQYF
NA	TRBJ2-7	TRBV29-1	NA	TGCAGCGGCACCCGCGGGCGCGGGTACGAGCAGTACTTC	CSGTRGRGYEQYF
NA	TRBJ2-7	TRBV28	NA	TGTGCCAGCAGTTTATTCTCCTTACAGGGTTCCTACGAGCAGTACTTC	CASSLFSLQGSYEQYF
NA	TRBJ2-5	TRBV5-4	NA	TGTGCCAGCAGCTTCCCAGGGAAAGAGACCCAGTACTTC	CASSFPGKETQYF
NA	TRBJ2-5	TRBV2	NA	TGTGCCAGCAGTGTATTTTCGTATGGGGCAGGGGAAGGTCGGGAGACCCAGTACTTC	CASSVFSYGAGEGRETQYF
NA	TRBJ2-1	TRBV7-9	NA	TGTGCCAGCAGCTTAGGAGGTCTATACAATGAGCAGTTCTTC	CASSLGGLYNEQFF
NA	TRBJ2-7	TRBV28	NA	TGTGCCAGCAGTTTGGGTGTAAGAGGGTACGAGCAGTACTTC	CASSLGVRGYEQYF
NA	TRBJ2-1	TRBV2	TRBD2	TGTGCCAGCGGGCCCGGGAGGGCCGAAAATGAGCAGTTCTTC	CASGPGRAENEQFF
NA	TRBJ1-1	TRBV19	TRBD1	TGTGCCAGTAGTGGGACAGGGGGGGAAGCTTTCTTT	CASSGTGGEAFF
NA	TRBJ2-3	TRBV29-1	NA	TGCAGCGTTGAAGGGGACAGGAAGACTAGCGCTTCCACAGATACGCAGTATTTT	CSVEGDRKTSASTDTQYF
NA	TRBJ1-4	TRBV11-1	TRBD1	TGTGCCAGCAGCTCACCCAACGTCCCGGGACAGGGAACTAATGAAAAACTGTTTTTT	CASSSPNVPGQGTNEKLFF